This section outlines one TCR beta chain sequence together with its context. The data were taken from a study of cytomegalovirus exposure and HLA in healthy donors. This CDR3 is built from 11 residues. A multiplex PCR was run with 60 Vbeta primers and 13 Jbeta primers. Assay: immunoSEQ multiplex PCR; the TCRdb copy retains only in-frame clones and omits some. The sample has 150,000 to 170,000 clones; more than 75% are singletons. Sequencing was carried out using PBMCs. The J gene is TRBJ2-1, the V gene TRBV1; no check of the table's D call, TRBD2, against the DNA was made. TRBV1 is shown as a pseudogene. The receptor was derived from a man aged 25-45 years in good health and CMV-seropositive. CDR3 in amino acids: CTSSQVLAGVF. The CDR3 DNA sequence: TGCACCAGCAGCCAAGTTCTAGCGGGAGTCTTC.